This record looks at one T cell receptor (beta chain) sequence and its context. The germline CDR1 and CDR2 sequences are KGHDR and SFDVKD. V lost 5 bases to trimming and J lost 2 bases; unmatched junction nucleotides: 7. This CDR3 is built from 15 residues. Assay: immunoSEQ multiplex PCR; the TCRdb copy retains only in-frame clones and omits some. The data contain a few hundred thousand clones, 84% of them singletons. This sample is part of a study of blood T cell repertoires in COVID-19. The wider study: COVID-19 samples, acute and convalescent, were from the United States, Italy and Spain.

The clonotype originates from a man in his forties who had recovered from COVID-19. The rearrangement links TRBV24-1 to TRBJ2-7, with 8 nucleotides matching TRBD1. Source material: peripheral blood. The CDR3 reads CATSGADRDPYEQYF. The CDR3 DNA reads TGTGCCACCAGTGGGGCGGACAGGGACCCCTACGAGCAGTACTTC.